Below are 21 T cell receptor beta chains sequenced from a single sample in a study of T cells after yellow fever vaccination. TCRdb recomputed calls from the 5' RACE reads with MiXCR, one row per CDR3 protein. In the table there are about 310,000 distinct CDR3 sequences, around 3.6% of which are singletons. The sequenced sample was PBMCs, obtained on the day of the yellow fever booster vaccination. The receptors derive from a man between 18 and 29 years old who received the YFV17D yellow fever vaccine.

There are many counts of this clonotype. V is TRBV20-1 and J is TRBJ1-6; no clear D. This CDR3 comprises 13 residues. Germline V CDR1 and CDR2: DFQATT, SNEGSKA (reference sequence). Trimming shortened V by 6 bases and J by 11 bases, and 17 bases separated the two germline ends. CDR3 coding DNA: TGCAGTGCCCGAGCTCAGAAGACAACACCCCTCCACTTT. It is translated as CSARAQKTTPLHF.

The chain combines TRBV5-5 with TRBJ2-5, with a possible D match to TRBD1 (6 bases). Trimming cost V 0 bases and J 4 bases, with 10 bases left between them. Germline CDR1 reads SGHKS; CDR2 reads YYEKEE (reference sequence). This CDR3 has 14 amino acids. This chain's CDR3 is CASSLGQETETQYF. Written as DNA, the CDR3 is TGTGCCAGCAGCTTGGGACAGGAGACAGAGACCCAGTACTTC.

In its sample, this clonotype was seen many times. This chain joins TRBV7-2 and TRBJ1-1, with D maybe TRBD1 (6 bases). The ends were cut back, 5 bases at V and 3 bases at J, with 16 bases in the middle. There are 15 residues in the CDR3. Germline CDR1 is SGHTA and CDR2 is FQGNSA. CDR3 in amino acids: CASSTYREGDTEAFF. CDR3 coding DNA: TGTGCCAGCAGCACCTACAGGGAGGGGGACACTGAAGCTTTCTTT. The variable domain in full, completed from reference TRBV7-2 and TRBJ1-1, reads GAGVSQSPSNKVTEKGKDVELRCDPISGHTALYWYRQSLGQGLEFLIYFQGNSAPDKSGLPSDRFSAERTGGSVSTLTIQRTQQEDSAVYLCASSTYREGDTEAFFGQGTRLTVV.

In its sample, this clonotype was seen many times. The chain uses TRBV18 and TRBJ2-3; the match to TRBD1 covers 9 bases. The germline V gene has CDR1 KGHSH and CDR2 LQKENI. V was pared by 5 bases and J by 0 bases, with 6 bases of the junction left unmatched. The CDR3 runs to 16 residues. The CDR3 nucleotides read TGTGCCAGCTCAAACAGGGGGCCGACTAGCACAGATACGCAGTATTTT. This codes for CASSNRGPTSTDTQYF.

This clonotype was observed a handful of times. This chain connects TRBV6-5 to TRBJ2-7, with a weak D call TRBD2 (6 bases). V was clipped by 2 bases and J by 7 bases, with 15 bases between them. The CDR3 is made up of 14 amino acids. Germline V gene sequence: CDR1 MNHEY, CDR2 SVGAGI. Written as DNA, the CDR3 is TGTGCCAGCAGTTACGGTCCGGGGGTTGGAGAGCAGTACTTC. This translates into CASSYGPGVGEQYF.

V usage is TRBV18 and J usage is TRBJ1-5, with 12 bases lining up with TRBD1. Germline assignment: CDR1 KGHSH and CDR2 LQKENI. This CDR3 is 16 amino acids long. Trimming removed 3 bases from V and 6 bases from J; junction bases left unmatched: 6. CDR3 DNA sequence: TGTGCCAGCTCACCCTTGGGACAGGGGGCGAGTCAGCCCCAGCATTTT. As protein: CASSPLGQGASQPQHF.

Only a few counts were recorded for this clonotype. The chain carries TRBV18 and TRBJ2-2; D perhaps matches TRBD1 (5 bases). CDR3 size: 16 residues. V shed 3 bases and J shed 1 base, with 12 bases lying between them. Germline CDR1 is KGHSH and CDR2 is LQKENI. The CDR3 DNA follows: TGTGCCAGCTCACCTACCCCAGGGAAGAACACCGGGGAGCTGTTTTTT. Protein sequence: CASSPTPGKNTGELFF.

This rearrangement joins TRBV5-1 to TRBJ2-2; D possibly corresponds to TRBD1 (6 bases). The CDR3 contains 16 residues. The germline gives CDR1 SGHRS, CDR2 YFSETQ. The V end was cut by 4 bases, the J end by 4 bases, with 17 bases between. CDR3 protein: CASSPSGTRLTGELFF. The CDR3 coding sequence is TGCGCCAGCAGCCCCTCCGGGACACGGCTCACCGGGGAGCTGTTTTTT.

This sequence joins TRBV19 and TRBJ1-5; 9 bases map to TRBD1. The germline gives CDR1 LNHDA, CDR2 SQIVND (reference sequence). The V segment lost 3 bases and the J segment 7 bases; nucleotides outside the gene matches: 4. This CDR3 spans 14 amino acids. CDR3 sequence reads: CASSIGDRVQPQHF. Written as DNA, the CDR3 is TGTGCCAGTAGTATTGGGGACAGGGTCCAGCCCCAGCATTTT.

This clonotype was picked up many times. The CDR3 nucleotides are TGCGCCAGCAGTCATGCCGGGGTCGGATATTCACCCCTCCACTTT. It encodes CASSHAGVGYSPLHF. This rearrangement joins TRBV23-1 to TRBJ1-6; D is uncertain. TRBV23-1 is an ORF for which the function is uncertain. This CDR3 has 15 residues. V was cut by 3 bases and J by 8 bases, with 14 bases left in between.

This clonotype was seen more than once but under ten times. The chain joins TRBV24-1 to TRBJ2-3; D is perhaps TRBD1 (6 bases). The germline V gene encodes CDR1 KGHDR and CDR2 SFDVKD. V was shortened by 4 bases and J by 8 bases, with 15 bases between the two germline ends. The CDR3 length is 14 residues. CDR3 DNA sequence: TGTGCCACCAGTGACCCCGGGACACCGGGTACGCAGTATTTT. This gives the protein CATSDPGTPGTQYF.

The CDR3 DNA sequence: TGCGCCAGCAGCCAATTCCTTAAGGACAGGACTAACTATGGCTACACCTTC. Translating it yields CASSQFLKDRTNYGYTF. The chain is built from TRBV4-1 and TRBJ1-2; 7 bases match TRBD1. The germline V gene has CDR1 MGHRA and CDR2 YSYEKL. This CDR3 contains 17 residues. Trimming removed 2 bases from V and 0 bases from J; junction bases left unmatched: 9.

This clonotype was recorded at least ten times. The chain links TRBV5-4 to TRBJ2-1; TRBD2 aligns across 8 bases. Trimming removed 2 bases from V and 5 bases from J; junction bases left unmatched: 6. The CDR3 runs to 15 residues. Germline assignment: CDR1 SGHNT and CDR2 YYREEE (reference sequence). The CDR3: CASSLSGGANNEQFF. The CDR3 DNA reads TGTGCCAGCAGCTTATCGGGGGGGGCCAACAATGAGCAGTTCTTC.

This sequence joins TRBV7-8 and TRBJ2-2; no firm D call. Deletions cut 7 bases from V and 4 bases from J, with 7 bases between. This CDR3 is 12 amino acids long. Looked up from germline, CDR1 is SGHVS and CDR2 is FQNEAQ. CDR3 in DNA: TGTGCCAGCAACCATCTCACCGGGGAGCTGTTTTTT. Protein: CASNHLTGELFF.

V gene TRBV5-4 combines with J gene TRBJ2-1; TRBD2 might be the D (5 bases). This CDR3 region has 10 residues. Trimming cost V 9 bases and J 12 bases, with 13 bases left between them. CDR1 and CDR2 from the germline V gene are SGHNT and YYREEE (reference sequence). The CDR3: CATNSRGQFF. The CDR3 region has the DNA TGTGCCACTAACAGTCGGGGGCAGTTCTTC.

This clonotype came up many times. The gene calls are TRBV20-1 and TRBJ2-7; TRBD1 is a possible D gene (5 bases). Germline CDR1 and CDR2: DFQATT and SNEGSKA (reference sequence). This CDR3 has 12 residues. V was cut by 3 bases and J by 2 bases, with 8 bases left in between. The CDR3: CSARTAAYEQYF. CDR3 DNA sequence: TGCAGTGCTAGGACAGCTGCCTACGAGCAGTACTTC.

This clonotype was seen only a few times. The J gene is TRBJ2-2, the V gene TRBV12-3 or TRBV12-4, with no clear D. CDR3 length: 15 amino acids. The V gene lost 6 bases and the J gene lost 1 base, with 12 bases spanning the gap. The CDR3 DNA follows: TGTGCCAGCAGAGAGGACGGAGTGAACACCGGGGAGCTGTTTTTT. Protein product: CASREDGVNTGELFF.

This clonotype showed up many times. V is TRBV20-1 and J is TRBJ2-3, with 9 bases identical to TRBD2. CDR1 is DFQATT and CDR2 is SNEGSKA in the germline V gene (reference sequence). After removal of 6 bases from V and 8 bases from J, the junction contained 15 bases not matched to a gene. The CDR3 consists of 15 residues. The CDR3 DNA sequence: TGCAGTGCCCAAGGGGCGGGGGGGCATATAACTACGCAGTATTTT. This gives the protein CSAQGAGGHITTQYF.

This rearrangement joins TRBV11-1 to TRBJ2-7, with D tentatively TRBD2 (5 bases). Germline assignment: CDR1 SGHAT and CDR2 FQDESV (reference sequence). The V end was cut by 2 bases, the J end by 5 bases, with 10 bases between. The CDR3 covers 13 residues. CDR3 region: CASSLSRAHEQYV. For the CDR3, the DNA is TGTGCCAGCAGCTTATCGAGGGCTCACGAGCAGTACGTC.

This rearrangement joins TRBV4-3 to TRBJ1-2; D gene ambiguous. V was pared by 1 base and J by 4 bases, with 13 bases between. CDR3 size: 15 residues. Germline V gene lookup returns CDR1 LGHNA and CDR2 YSLEER. For the CDR3, the DNA is TGCGCCAGCAGCCAAGGGGCCGGGAGCTTCTATGGCTACACCTTC. Protein product: CASSQGAGSFYGYTF.

This clonotype came up a few times. This sequence joins TRBV29-1 and TRBJ2-7; 7 positions agree with TRBD2. V was clipped by 4 bases and J by 0 bases; unmatched bases: 3. Germline lookup yields CDR1 SQVTM and CDR2 ANQGSEA. The CDR3 contains 13 residues. The CDR3 DNA reads TGCAGCGTTGCGGGACTATACTCCTACGAGCAGTACTTC. Its protein is CSVAGLYSYEQYF.